The present entry profiles one T cell receptor (beta chain) with its context. What it recognizes is unknown. Profiling relied on immunoSEQ multiplex PCR, and the TCRdb table lists in-frame clones only, not all of them. The sample yields 150,000 to 200,000 clones, 85% to 95% seen once. These data come from a study of T cell responses to AZD1222 COVID-19 vaccine. Study observations and caveats: Only five or six AZD1222 recipients were seropositive at baseline.

V was cut by 3 bases and J by 2 bases, with 7 bases left in between. This CDR3 has 13 amino acids. Sequencing used peripheral blood, obtained on day 0 of AZD1222 vaccination. V and J are TRBV12-3 or TRBV12-4 and TRBJ1-2, with no clear D. This receptor was obtained from an adult in good health. The CDR3 nucleotides read TGTGCCAGCAGTTTTAGTTCAAACTATGGCTACACCTTC. Its protein is CASSFSSNYGYTF.